Given below is one T cell receptor (beta chain) in context. As processed by the authors: Nucleated cell counts were estimated from reference gene primer amplification. Method: immunoSEQ multiplex PCR; TCRdb's copy keeps in-frame clones and lacks some. V, J and clone size reflect that table, while D and trimming were determined from the DNA. The data show approximately 200,000 clones, around 83% seen once. This entry comes from a study of blood T cell repertoires in COVID-19. Whole-study context: Sites in the United States, Italy and Spain provided acute and convalescent COVID-19 samples.

CDR1 is MNHEY, CDR2 SMNVEV, per germline (reference sequence). The CDR3 has 15 amino acids. Trimming pared 1 base from V and 8 bases from J, leaving 12 bases between. The chain carries TRBV27 and TRBJ1-6, with D possibly TRBD1 on 5 matching bases. The source of this sequence is a woman in her twenties or thirties with active or convalescent COVID-19. The sample comprised peripheral blood. This chain's CDR3 is CASSLWAGPHSPLHF. The CDR3 DNA reads TGTGCCAGCAGTTTATGGGCAGGGCCGCATTCACCCCTCCACTTT.